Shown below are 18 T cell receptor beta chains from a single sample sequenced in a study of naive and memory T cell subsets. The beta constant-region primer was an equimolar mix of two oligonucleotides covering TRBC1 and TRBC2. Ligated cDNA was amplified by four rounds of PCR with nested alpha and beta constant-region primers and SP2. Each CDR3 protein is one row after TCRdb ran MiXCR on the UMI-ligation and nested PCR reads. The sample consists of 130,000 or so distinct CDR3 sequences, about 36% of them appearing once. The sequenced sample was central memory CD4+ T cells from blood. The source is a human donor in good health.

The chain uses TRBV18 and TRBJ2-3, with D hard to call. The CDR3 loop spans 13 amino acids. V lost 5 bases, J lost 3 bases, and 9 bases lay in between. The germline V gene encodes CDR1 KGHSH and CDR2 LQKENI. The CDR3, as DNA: TGTGCCAGCTCAGTCAATCCAACAGATACGCAGTATTTT. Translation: CASSVNPTDTQYF.

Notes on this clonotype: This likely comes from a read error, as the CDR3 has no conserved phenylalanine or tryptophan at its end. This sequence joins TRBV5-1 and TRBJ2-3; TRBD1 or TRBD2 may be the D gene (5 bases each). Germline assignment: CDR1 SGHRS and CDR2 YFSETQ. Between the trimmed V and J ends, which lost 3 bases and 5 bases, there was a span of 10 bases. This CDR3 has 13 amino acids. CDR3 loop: CASSWGLEDTQYS. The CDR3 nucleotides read TGCGCCAGCAGCTGGGGGTTGGAAGATACGCAGTATTCT.

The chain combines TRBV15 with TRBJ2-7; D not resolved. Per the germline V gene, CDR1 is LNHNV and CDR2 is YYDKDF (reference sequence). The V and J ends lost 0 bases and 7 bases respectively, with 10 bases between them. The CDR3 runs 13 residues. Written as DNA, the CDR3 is TGTGCCACCAGCAGAGATGTCGGTCTTGAGCAGTACTTC. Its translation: CATSRDVGLEQYF.

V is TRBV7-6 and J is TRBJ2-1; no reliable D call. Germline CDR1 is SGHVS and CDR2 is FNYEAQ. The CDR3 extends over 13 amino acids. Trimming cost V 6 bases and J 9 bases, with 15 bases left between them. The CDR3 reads CASSTQWTGEQFF. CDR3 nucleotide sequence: TGTGCCAGCAGTACTCAGTGGACGGGTGAGCAGTTCTTC.

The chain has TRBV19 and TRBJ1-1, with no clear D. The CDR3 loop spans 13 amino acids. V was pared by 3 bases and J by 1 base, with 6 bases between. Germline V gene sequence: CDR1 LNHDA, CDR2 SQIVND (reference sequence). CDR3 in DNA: TGTGCCAGTAGTATGGAGGAGAACACTGAAGCTTTCTTT. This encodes CASSMEENTEAFF.

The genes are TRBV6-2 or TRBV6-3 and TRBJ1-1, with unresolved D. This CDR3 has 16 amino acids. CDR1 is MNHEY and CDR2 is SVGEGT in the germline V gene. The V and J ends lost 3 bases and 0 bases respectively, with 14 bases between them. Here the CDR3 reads CASSYSAGNMNTEAFF. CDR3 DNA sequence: TGTGCCAGCAGTTATTCGGCAGGAAACATGAACACTGAAGCTTTCTTT.

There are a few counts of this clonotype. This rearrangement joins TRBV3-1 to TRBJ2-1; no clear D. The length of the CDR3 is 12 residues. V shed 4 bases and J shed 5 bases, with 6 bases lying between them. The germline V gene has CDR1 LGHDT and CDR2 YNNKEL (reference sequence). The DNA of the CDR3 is TGTGCCAGCAGCCGGACCGACAATGAGCAGTTCTTC. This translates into CASSRTDNEQFF.

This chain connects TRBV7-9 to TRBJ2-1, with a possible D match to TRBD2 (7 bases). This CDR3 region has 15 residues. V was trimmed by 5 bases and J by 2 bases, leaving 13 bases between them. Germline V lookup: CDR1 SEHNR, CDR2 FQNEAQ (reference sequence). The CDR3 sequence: CASSAGRGTYNEQFF. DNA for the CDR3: TGTGCCAGCAGCGCTGGGAGGGGGACCTACAATGAGCAGTTCTTC. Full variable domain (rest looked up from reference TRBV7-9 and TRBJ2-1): DTGVSQNPRHKITKRGQNVTFRCDPISEHNRLYWYRQTLGQGPEFLTYFQNEAQLEKSRLLSDRFSAERPKGSFSTLEIQRTEQGDSAMYLCASSAGRGTYNEQFFGPGTRLTVL.

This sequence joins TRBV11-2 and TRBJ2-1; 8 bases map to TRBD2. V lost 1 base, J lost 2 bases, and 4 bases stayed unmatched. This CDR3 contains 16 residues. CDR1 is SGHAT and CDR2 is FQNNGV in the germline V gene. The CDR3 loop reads CASSLGTGGPYNEQFF. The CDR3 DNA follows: TGTGCCAGCAGCTTAGGTACGGGAGGGCCCTACAATGAGCAGTTCTTC.

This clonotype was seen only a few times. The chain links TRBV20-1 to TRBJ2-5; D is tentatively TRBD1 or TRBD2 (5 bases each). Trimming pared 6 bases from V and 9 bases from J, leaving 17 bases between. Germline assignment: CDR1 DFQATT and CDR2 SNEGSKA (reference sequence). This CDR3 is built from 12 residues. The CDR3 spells CSASLTLGAQYF. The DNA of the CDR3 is TGCAGTGCCAGTCTAACATTGGGGGCCCAGTACTTC.

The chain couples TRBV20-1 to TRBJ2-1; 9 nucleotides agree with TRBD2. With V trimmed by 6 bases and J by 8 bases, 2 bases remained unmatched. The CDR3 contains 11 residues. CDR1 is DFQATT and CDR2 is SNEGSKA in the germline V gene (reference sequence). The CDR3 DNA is TGCAGTGCGGAGCGGGGGGATGAGCAGTTCTTC. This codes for CSAERGDEQFF.

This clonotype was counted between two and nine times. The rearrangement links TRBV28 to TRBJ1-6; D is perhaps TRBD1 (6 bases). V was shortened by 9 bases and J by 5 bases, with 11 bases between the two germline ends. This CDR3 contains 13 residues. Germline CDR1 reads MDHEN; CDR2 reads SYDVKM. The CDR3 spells CASYNRDNSPLHF. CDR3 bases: TGTGCCAGTTACAACAGGGATAATTCACCCCTCCACTTT. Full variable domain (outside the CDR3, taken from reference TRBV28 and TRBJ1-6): DVKVTQSSRYLVKRTGEKVFLECVQDMDHENMFWYRQDPGLGLRLIYFSYDVKMKEKGDIPEGYSVSREKKERFSLILESASTNQTSMYLCASYNRDNSPLHFGNGTRLTVT.

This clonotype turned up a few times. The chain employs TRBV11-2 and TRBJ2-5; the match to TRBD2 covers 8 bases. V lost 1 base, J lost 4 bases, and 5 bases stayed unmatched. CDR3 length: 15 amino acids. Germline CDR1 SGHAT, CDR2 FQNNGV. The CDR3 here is CASSLAGGPGETQYF. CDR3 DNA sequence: TGTGCCAGCAGCTTAGCGGGAGGGCCCGGAGAGACCCAGTACTTC.

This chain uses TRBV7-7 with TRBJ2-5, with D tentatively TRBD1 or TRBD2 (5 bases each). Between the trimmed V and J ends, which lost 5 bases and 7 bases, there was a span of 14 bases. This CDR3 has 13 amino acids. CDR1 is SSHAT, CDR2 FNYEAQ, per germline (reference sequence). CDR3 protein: CASSPRDGATQYF. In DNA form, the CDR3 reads TGTGCCAGCAGCCCTCGGGACGGGGCGACCCAGTACTTC.

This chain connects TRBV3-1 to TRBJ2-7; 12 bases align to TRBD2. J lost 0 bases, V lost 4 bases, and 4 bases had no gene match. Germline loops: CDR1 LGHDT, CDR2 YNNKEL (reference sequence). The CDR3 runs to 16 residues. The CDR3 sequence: CASSRGLAGISYEQYF. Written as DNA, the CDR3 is TGTGCCAGCAGCCGCGGACTAGCGGGGATCTCCTACGAGCAGTACTTC.

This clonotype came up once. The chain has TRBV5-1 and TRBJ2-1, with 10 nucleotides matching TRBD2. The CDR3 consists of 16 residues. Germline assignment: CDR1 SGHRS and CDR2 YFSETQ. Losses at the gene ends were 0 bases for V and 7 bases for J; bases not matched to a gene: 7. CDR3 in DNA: TGCGCCAGCAGCTTGGCCCTAGCGGGAGTCGATAATGAGCAGTTCTTC. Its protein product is CASSLALAGVDNEQFF.

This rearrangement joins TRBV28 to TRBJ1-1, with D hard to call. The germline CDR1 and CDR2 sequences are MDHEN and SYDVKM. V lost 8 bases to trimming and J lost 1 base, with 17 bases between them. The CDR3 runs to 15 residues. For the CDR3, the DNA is TGTGCCAGCCTTACGGGCCGGCTCCCGAACACTGAAGCTTTCTTT. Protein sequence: CASLTGRLPNTEAFF.

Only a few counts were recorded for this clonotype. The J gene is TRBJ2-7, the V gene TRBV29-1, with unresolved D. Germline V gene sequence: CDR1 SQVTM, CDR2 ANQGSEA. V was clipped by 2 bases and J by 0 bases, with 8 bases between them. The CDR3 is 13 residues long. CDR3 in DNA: TGCAGCGTTGAATCCCGGAGCTCCTACGAGCAGTACTTC. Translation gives CSVESRSSYEQYF.